The 17 T cell receptor beta chains below come from one sample, sequenced in a study of response to subunit inactivated influenza vaccine. In TCRdb, the RT-PCR reads were re-called with MiXCR into one record per CDR3 protein. The profile shows more than 150,000 distinct CDR3 sequences, roughly 8.7% of them singletons. This specimen was non-naive T cells sorted from PBMCs, taken on the day of vaccination. The receptors stem from a man aged 50 to 60 who received an inactivated influenza vaccine.

This clonotype has more than one count but fewer than ten. The chain recombines TRBV5-5 with TRBJ2-1; D is possibly TRBD1 (6 bases). Trimming pared 2 bases from V and 3 bases from J, leaving 9 bases between. The germline V gene has CDR1 SGHKS and CDR2 YYEKEE (reference sequence). This CDR3 is 14 amino acids long. This CDR3 is CASSLRTDYNEQFF. As DNA, the CDR3 is TGTGCCAGCAGCTTACGGACAGACTACAATGAGCAGTTCTTC.

The rearrangement joins TRBV20-1 to TRBJ1-6, with TRBD1 identical over 9 bases. The CDR3 extends over 15 amino acids. In germline, CDR1 is DFQATT, CDR2 SNEGSKA (reference sequence). With V trimmed by 6 bases and J by 7 bases, 10 bases remained unmatched. The CDR3 nucleotides read TGCAGTGCGGAAAAACAGGGGGCGAGGAATTCACCCCTCCACTTT. It is translated as CSAEKQGARNSPLHF.

This clonotype was observed many times. J is TRBJ2-5 and V is TRBV11-2, with TRBD2 matching over 9 bases. Germline trimming cut 5 bases from V and 5 bases from J; bases unmatched to any gene: 9. This CDR3 is 15 amino acids long. Per germline, CDR1 SGHAT and CDR2 FQNNGV. This chain's CDR3 is CASSGKAGGPETQYF. In DNA form, the CDR3 reads TGTGCCAGCAGCGGAAAGGCGGGAGGGCCTGAGACCCAGTACTTC.

The V and J genes are TRBV5-5 and TRBJ1-6, with 8 bases that match TRBD1. Per germline, CDR1 SGHKS and CDR2 YYEKEE (reference sequence). This CDR3 comprises 14 residues. Losses at the gene ends were 4 bases for V and 7 bases for J; bases not matched to a gene: 4. The CDR3: CASSGDRKNSPLHF. As DNA, the CDR3 is TGTGCCAGCAGCGGGGACAGGAAAAATTCACCCCTCCACTTT.

This clonotype was counted many times. J is TRBJ1-4 and V is TRBV9; D call uncertain. The CDR3 covers 15 residues. CDR1 is SGDLS, CDR2 YYNGEE, per germline. The ends were cut back, 5 bases at V and 0 bases at J, with 11 bases in the middle. The CDR3 region is CASSKTQATNEKLFF. The DNA for the CDR3 is TGTGCCAGCAGTAAGACCCAAGCAACTAATGAAAAACTGTTTTTT. The full variable domain, rest sourced from reference TRBV9 and TRBJ1-4, is DSGVTQTPKHLITATGQRVTLRCSPRSGDLSVYWYQQSLDQGLQFLIQYYNGEERAKGNILERFSAQQFPDLHSELNLSSLELGDSALYFCASSKTQATNEKLFFGSGTQLSVL.

This clonotype has a count of ten or more. This sequence joins TRBV20-1 and TRBJ2-5, with TRBD1 identical over 9 bases. CDR1 DFQATT and CDR2 SNEGSKA come from the germline V gene (reference sequence). Trimming cost V 0 bases and J 7 bases; bases outside gene matches: 6. This CDR3 comprises 14 residues. The CDR3 region is CSARDTGQGGTQYF. Here the CDR3 DNA reads TGCAGTGCTAGAGATACGGGACAGGGCGGGACCCAGTACTTC.

Here the CDR3 reads CSERRRRQQETQYF. The CDR3, as DNA: TGCAGTGAGCGGAGACGGAGACAGCAAGAGACCCAGTACTTC. The chain employs TRBV20-1 and TRBJ2-5, with D perhaps TRBD1 or TRBD2 (5 bases each). The CDR3 contains 14 residues. The germline V gene has CDR1 DFQATT and CDR2 SNEGSKA (reference sequence). Trimming cost V 7 bases and J 2 bases, with 17 bases left between them.

This clonotype was recorded at least ten times. This chain connects TRBV6-5 to TRBJ2-4; TRBD1 agrees at 7 bases. V shed 4 bases, J shed 0 bases, and the junction held 3 bases outside the gene matches. Germline lookup yields CDR1 MNHEY and CDR2 SVGAGI. The CDR3 covers 15 residues. This CDR3 is CASSSWDRAKNIQYF. CDR3 DNA: TGTGCCAGCAGTTCCTGGGACAGAGCCAAAAACATTCAGTACTTC.

About this clonotype: This may stem from a read error, because a much larger clone lies one nucleotide away. The chain employs TRBV7-2 and TRBJ2-1, with TRBD1 as a possible D gene (6 bases). Germline lookup yields CDR1 SGHTA and CDR2 FQGNSA. V lost 1 base to trimming and J lost 7 bases, with 14 bases between them. The CDR3 runs 15 residues. Here the CDR3 reads CASSLVGTRGNEQFF. CDR3 DNA: TGTGCCAGCAGCTTAGTCGGGACAAGGGGTAATGAGCAGTTCTTC.

This clonotype has only a few counts. This chain links TRBV15 with TRBJ2-7; D tentatively reads TRBD1 or TRBD2 (5 bases each). In germline, CDR1 is LNHNV, CDR2 YYDKDF (reference sequence). The CDR3 runs 16 residues. The V end lost 0 bases, the J end lost 0 bases, and 12 bases lay between the germline ends. The CDR3 nucleotides read TGTGCCACCAGCAGAGATCGGGACCGTCGCTCCTACGAGCAGTACTTC. This codes for CATSRDRDRRSYEQYF.

This clonotype was seen at least ten times. The genes are TRBV20-1 and TRBJ2-7; maybe TRBD1 (6 bases). The CDR3 consists of 13 residues. Per germline, CDR1 DFQATT and CDR2 SNEGSKA (reference sequence). V lost 0 bases, J lost 2 bases, and 8 bases lay in between. The CDR3 DNA is TGCAGTGCTAGAGAACACAGGGCCTACGAGCAGTACTTC. Residues: CSAREHRAYEQYF.

This clonotype was seen at least ten times. The chain combines TRBV4-3 with TRBJ1-2, with D possibly TRBD1 on 5 matching bases. Germline V CDR1 and CDR2: LGHNA, YSLEER. CDR3 size: 14 residues. Between the trimmed V and J ends, which lost 0 bases and 5 bases, there was a span of 10 bases. The CDR3 bases are TGCGCCAGCAGCCAAGACAGGGTCCGGTATGGCTACACCTTC. It translates to CASSQDRVRYGYTF.

J is TRBJ2-2 and V is TRBV6-1, with a weak D call TRBD1 (5 bases). The V gene's germline CDR1 is MNHNS and CDR2 SASEGT. Trimming took 6 bases from V and 4 from J, leaving 15 bases between them. The CDR3 has 15 residues. The CDR3 spells CASSPWGRFTGELFF. CDR3 bases: TGTGCCAGCAGCCCCTGGGGCAGGTTCACCGGGGAGCTGTTTTTT.

This clonotype has only a few counts. This chain uses TRBV18 with TRBJ2-1, with D unclear. The V end was cut by 3 bases, the J end by 5 bases, with 11 bases between. Per the germline V gene, CDR1 is KGHSH and CDR2 is LQKENI. This CDR3 has 14 amino acids. CDR3 coding DNA: TGTGCCAGCTCACCTTATCAAGGGAACAATGAGCAGTTCTTC. The encoded protein is CASSPYQGNNEQFF.

Many counts were recorded for this clonotype. The V gene is TRBV5-1, the J gene TRBJ2-5; 8 bases match TRBD2. J was trimmed by 4 bases and V by 1 base; bases with no gene match: 9. The germline V gene encodes CDR1 SGHRS and CDR2 YFSETQ. The CDR3 contains 16 residues. In DNA, the CDR3 is TGCGCCAGCAGCTTGATATCCGGGAGGGGCCGAGAGACCCAGTACTTC. Its translation is CASSLISGRGRETQYF.

V usage is TRBV12-3 or TRBV12-4 and J usage is TRBJ1-1; D unresolved. V was pared by 5 bases and J by 0 bases, with 7 bases between. The CDR3 runs 13 residues. DNA of the CDR3: TGTGCCAGCAGTGCGTGGATGAACACTGAAGCTTTCTTT. Amino acid sequence: CASSAWMNTEAFF.

Remarks on this clonotype: One junction end does not reproduce the germline sequence, and a read error may be involved. The rearrangement joins TRBV20-1 to TRBJ2-1; TRBD1 agrees at 8 bases. Germline values: CDR1 DFQATT, CDR2 SNEGSKA (reference sequence). This CDR3 spans 17 amino acids. CDR3 coding DNA: TGCTGTGCTAGTCCCCGGGTTTGGACAGGGAGCGACAATGAGCAGTTCTTC. Translated, it gives CCASPRVWTGSDNEQFF.